These 24 T cell receptor beta chains share one sample of origin, sequenced in a study of shared clonotypes between healthy human individuals. The protocol was immunoSEQ multiplex PCR, while the TCRdb copy is restricted to in-frame clones and leaves out a portion. The profile shows some 500,000 clones, 70% to 80% of them singletons. Sequencing was done on a sample of PBMCs. These receptors were taken from a middle-aged woman in good health. Some clones in this sample may be carry-over from other donors' samples.

J is TRBJ2-1 and V is TRBV10-2; 9 positions agree with TRBD1. This CDR3 comprises 13 residues. Trimming took 10 bases from V and 3 from J; bases not matched to a gene: 4. Germline V gives CDR1 WSHSY, CDR2 SAAADI. CDR3 loop: CAIRDRDYNEQFF. The CDR3 DNA follows: TGCGCCATCAGGGACAGGGACTACAATGAGCAGTTCTTC.

The chain links TRBV10-3 to TRBJ2-1; D gene ambiguous. This CDR3 is 14 amino acids long. CDR1 and CDR2 (germline): ENHRY, SYGVKD. V lost 6 bases, J lost 5 bases, and 14 bases lay in between. The CDR3 region is CAIRRPRDDNEQFF. DNA for the CDR3: TGTGCCATCAGGCGCCCACGAGACGACAATGAGCAGTTCTTC.

A note on this clone: Only one base separates this from a far larger clonotype, so it likely reflects a read error. The J gene is TRBJ2-3, the V gene TRBV29-1, with D possibly matching TRBD2 (7 bases). With 5 bases removed from V and 7 bases from J, the gap between germline ends came to 22 bases. CDR3 length equals 15 residues. The germline gives CDR1 SQVTM, CDR2 ANQGSEA. The CDR3 nucleotides are TGCAGCGTTCCCTTGGGGCGGGGGCCAACACATACGCAGTATTTT. Its translation is CSVPLGRGPTHTQYF.

The CDR3 sequence is CASSPARGAGQYF. The CDR3 nucleotides are TGTGCCAGCTCACCGGCCAGGGGCGCGGGACAGTACTTC. This rearrangement joins TRBV18 to TRBJ2-7; either TRBD1 or TRBD2 may supply D (6 bases each). Germline CDR1 KGHSH, CDR2 LQKENI. Deletions cut 3 bases from V and 10 bases from J, with 16 bases between. The CDR3 sequence is 13 residues long.

This chain uses TRBV5-1 with TRBJ1-3, with D unresolved. Trimming took off 0 bases at V and 1 base at J, with 11 bases between the two ends. The CDR3 loop spans 16 amino acids. Per the germline V gene, CDR1 is SGHRS and CDR2 is YFSETQ. The CDR3 DNA reads as TGCGCCAGCAGCTTGGATGCGGTTGGTTCTGGAAACACCATATATTTT. This gives the protein CASSLDAVGSGNTIYF.

Details on this clone: Sequence at one end of the junction differs from germline and may be a read error. This chain links TRBV10-3 with TRBJ2-7, with D maybe TRBD2 (5 bases). Germline loops: CDR1 ENHRY, CDR2 SYGVKD. The CDR3 consists of 11 residues. The CDR3 loop is CAISEGRGQHF. DNA for the CDR3: TGTGCCATCAGTGAGGGGCGAGGGCAGCACTTC.

The rearrangement links TRBV6-1 to TRBJ2-7; no reliable D call. Germline V gene sequence: CDR1 MNHNS, CDR2 SASEGT. The CDR3 loop spans 12 amino acids. Deletions cut 3 bases from V and 5 bases from J, with 8 bases between. CDR3 DNA: TGTGCCAGCAGTGACGGGTGGGACGAGCAGTACTTC. The encoded protein is CASSDGWDEQYF.

As concerns this clone: This sequence may be a read error, since a much larger clone differs from it by one base. The identical CDR3 is also encoded by other nucleotide sequences in the sample. The J gene is TRBJ1-2, the V gene TRBV30; weak D call: TRBD1 (6 bases). CDR3 length equals 13 residues. Germline CDR1 reads GTSNPN; CDR2 reads SVGIG (reference sequence). CDR3 protein: CAWSSAGEGGYTF. CDR3 sequence (DNA): TGTGCCTGGAGTAGCGCAGGGGAGGGTGGCTATACCTTC.

This chain connects TRBV2 to TRBJ2-7; 9 bases are shared with TRBD2. J was trimmed by 4 bases and V by 4 bases; bases with no gene match: 17. The CDR3 has 18 residues. CDR1 is SNHLY and CDR2 is FYNNEI in the germline V gene. CDR3 bases: TGTGCCAGCAGTGTTAGCAGGGTTCCTAGCGGGAACTCGTACGAGCAGTACTTC. Translated, it gives CASSVSRVPSGNSYEQYF. The full variable domain, in which reference TRBV2 and TRBJ2-7 provide the parts outside the CDR3, is EPEVTQTPSHQVTQMGQEVILRCVPISNHLYFYWYRQILGQKVEFLVSFYNNEISEKSEIFDDQFSVERPDGSNFTLKIRSTKLEDSAMYFCASSVSRVPSGNSYEQYFGPGTRLTVT.

The rearrangement uses TRBV11-2 and TRBJ1-4; perhaps TRBD1 as D (6 bases). The V end lost 5 bases, the J end lost 4 bases, and 11 bases lay between the germline ends. Germline CDR1 and CDR2: SGHAT and FQNNGV. This CDR3 has 14 residues. DNA for the CDR3: TGTGCCAGCAGCGTGGGACACCGTAATGAAAAACTGTTTTTT. It specifies CASSVGHRNEKLFF.

The chain has TRBV29-1 and TRBJ2-2; 8 positions agree with TRBD1. Germline V gene sequence: CDR1 SQVTM, CDR2 ANQGSEA. The V and J ends lost 6 bases and 3 bases, in that order; junction bases with no gene match: 3. This CDR3 contains 13 residues. DNA for the CDR3: TGCAGCGTCTCACAGGGGGACACCGGGGAGCTGTTTTTT. Amino acid sequence: CSVSQGDTGELFF.

As regards this clone: It may be a read error: a sequence one base away is much more abundant. CDR3 region: CASSVEIRNEQFF. The CDR3 coding sequence is TGTGCCAGCAGTGTGGAGATTCGCAATGAGCAGTTCTTC. V usage is TRBV2 and J usage is TRBJ2-1; D remains ambiguous. The CDR3 consists of 13 residues. The germline CDR1 and CDR2 sequences are SNHLY and FYNNEI. Trimming left V 4 bases short and J 6 bases short, with 10 bases between. The full variable domain, in which reference TRBV2 and TRBJ2-1 provide the parts outside the CDR3, is EPEVTQTPSHQVTQMGQEVILRCVPISNHLYFYWYRQILGQKVEFLVSFYNNEISEKSEIFDDQFSVERPDGSNFTLKIRSTKLEDSAMYFCASSVEIRNEQFFGPGTRLTVL.

In its sample, this clone was seen a few times. This sequence joins TRBV11-1 and TRBJ2-2; no definite D call. There are 11 residues in the CDR3. Per the germline V gene, CDR1 is SGHAT and CDR2 is FQDESV (reference sequence). Deletions cut 3 bases from V and 7 bases from J, with 3 bases between. The CDR3, as DNA: TGTGCCAGCAGCTTGGACGGGGAGCTGTTTTTT. It codes for CASSLDGELFF.

V and J are TRBV4-1 and TRBJ2-7; D possibly corresponds to TRBD2 (5 bases). CDR3 length: 15 residues. Germline assignment: CDR1 MGHRA and CDR2 YSYEKL. With 0 bases removed from V and 3 bases from J, the gap between germline ends came to 12 bases. CDR3 loop: CASSQDRGGGYEQYF. The CDR3 DNA reads TGCGCCAGCAGCCAAGATCGCGGCGGAGGCTACGAGCAGTACTTC.

This clone was seen repeatedly, ten times or more. The same CDR3 arises from other DNA sequences in this sample as well. The chain recombines TRBV10-3 with TRBJ2-3, with 9 bases fitting TRBD1. This CDR3 contains 14 residues. Unmatched junction bases numbered 8, after V lost 11 bases and J lost 2 bases. Per germline, CDR1 ENHRY and CDR2 SYGVKD. The CDR3 DNA reads TGTGCCGCCGGGACAGGGACGTACACAGATACGCAGTATTTT. Translation gives CAAGTGTYTDTQYF.

This clone was recorded only once. The chain uses TRBV7-8 and TRBJ2-1; maybe TRBD1 (6 bases). The CDR3 contains 13 residues. Germline CDR1 is SGHVS and CDR2 is FQNEAQ. V was trimmed by 11 bases and J by 8 bases, leaving 19 bases between them. The CDR3 DNA reads TGTGCCGCCGGGATACACAGGGTCGATGAGCAGTTCTTC. It codes for CAAGIHRVDEQFF.

In this sample, this clone turned up once. The CDR3 DNA is TGTGCCAGTAGTATACGACAGGGTGACGGGGAGCTGTTTTTT. Amino acids: CASSIRQGDGELFF. This chain uses TRBV19 with TRBJ2-2, with 7 positions matching TRBD1. CDR3 length: 14 amino acids. V gave up 2 bases and J gave up 7 bases; unmatched junction bases: 4. The germline CDR1 and CDR2 sequences are LNHDA and SQIVND (reference sequence).

This clone has at least ten counts. The chain couples TRBV15 to TRBJ2-3, with 10 positions matching TRBD2. J gave up 9 bases and V 7 bases, and 7 bases lay outside the gene matches. This CDR3 is built from 13 residues. Germline V CDR1 and CDR2: LNHNV, YYDKDF (reference sequence). CDR3 bases: TGTGCCACCAAAGCGGGAGGGCCCCCGACGCAGTATTTT. Residues: CATKAGGPPTQYF.

The rearrangement links TRBV18 to TRBJ2-1, with TRBD2 identical over 10 bases. V was pared by 1 base and J by 5 bases, with 5 bases of the junction left unmatched. The CDR3 has 16 amino acids. Germline V gene data show CDR1 as KGHSH and CDR2 as LQKENI. CDR3 amino acids: CASSPLGLAGDNEQFF. As DNA, the CDR3 is TGTGCCAGCTCACCACTGGGGCTAGCGGGAGACAATGAGCAGTTCTTC.

A word on this clone: This may come from a read error, since a much larger clone is one base off. The chain combines TRBV7-8 with TRBJ2-3, with D unclear. V was cut by 4 bases and J by 9 bases, with 23 bases left in between. CDR3 length: 16 residues. Germline-derived CDR1 and CDR2 are SGHVS and FQNEAQ. The CDR3 DNA reads as TGTGCCAGCAGCTGGTGGACGTCTGGGAACCCCCGCACGCAGTATTTT. Amino acid sequence: CASSWWTSGNPRTQYF.

V and J are TRBV4-3 and TRBJ1-1; D perhaps matches TRBD1 (5 bases). Trimming cost V 4 bases and J 4 bases, with 13 bases left between them. The germline V gene encodes CDR1 LGHNA and CDR2 YSLEER. The CDR3 length is 14 residues. CDR3 in amino acids: CASSLGTQGTEAFF. CDR3 coding DNA: TGCGCCAGCAGCCTCGGGACTCAGGGCACTGAAGCTTTCTTT.

The chain links TRBV2 to TRBJ2-4; D perhaps matches TRBD1 (5 bases). Germline V gives CDR1 SNHLY, CDR2 FYNNEI. Trimming removed 0 bases from V and 11 bases from J, with 8 bases in between. This CDR3 contains 12 residues. This CDR3 reads CASSEAGAFQYF. CDR3 nucleotide sequence: TGTGCCAGCAGTGAAGCAGGGGCATTTCAGTACTTC.

The V gene is TRBV7-3, the J gene TRBJ2-1; D is possibly TRBD2 (5 bases). The V and J ends lost 4 bases and 9 bases respectively, with 7 bases between them. Germline V gene data show CDR1 as SGHTA and CDR2 as FQGTGA. The CDR3 contains 11 residues. CDR3: CASSSGSEQFF. The CDR3 DNA is TGTGCCAGCAGCTCGGGGAGTGAGCAGTTCTTC. Combining the CDR3 with reference TRBV7-3 and TRBJ2-1 gives the whole variable domain GAGVSQTPSNKVTEKGKYVELRCDPISGHTALYWYRQSLGQGPEFLIYFQGTGAADDSGLPNDRFFAVRPEGSVSTLKIQRTERGDSAVYLCASSSGSEQFFGPGTRLTVL.

The chain has TRBV19 and TRBJ2-1, with a possible D match to TRBD1 (5 bases). This CDR3 region has 14 residues. The germline gives CDR1 LNHDA, CDR2 SQIVND (reference sequence). V lost 7 bases and J lost 3, with 13 bases in between. In DNA form, the CDR3 reads TGTGCCAGTATGAGTCCAGGGCTCTACAATGAGCAGTTCTTC. Translating it yields CASMSPGLYNEQFF.